These 30 T cell receptor beta chains originate from one sample sequenced in a study of CD4+ T cells in melanoma. Here immunoSEQ multiplex PCR was the method, and the copy in TCRdb shows in-frame clones only, minus some. The table records about 140,000 clones, 85% to 95% of them present only once. The source of these receptors is a human donor with melanoma.

The chain has TRBV7-9 and TRBJ2-3; 7 bases are a match to TRBD2. Germline CDR1 and CDR2: SEHNR and FQNEAQ (reference sequence). V trimming: 4 bases; J trimming: 1 base; junction bases outside the gene matches: 8. CDR3 length: 16 amino acids. The CDR3 protein is CASSSGVRGGTDTQYF. The CDR3 DNA reads as TGTGCCAGCAGCTCCGGAGTACGGGGGGGCACAGATACGCAGTATTTT.

The V gene is TRBV27, the J gene TRBJ1-1; D is unclear. Germline V gene sequence: CDR1 MNHEY, CDR2 SMNVEV (reference sequence). The V and J ends lost 9 bases and 0 bases respectively, with 2 bases between them. CDR3 length equals 10 residues. The CDR3 sequence: CARLNTEAFF. The CDR3 region has the DNA TGTGCCAGGTTGAACACTGAAGCTTTCTTT.

The V call is TRBV19, the J call TRBJ1-2, with TRBD1 identical over 9 bases. CDR3 length: 16 residues. Looked up from germline, CDR1 is LNHDA and CDR2 is SQIVND (reference sequence). Trimming at V came to 0 bases and at J to 4 bases, leaving 6 bases not matched to a gene. The CDR3 nucleotides are TGTGCCAGTAGTATAGATCTCGGGACAGGGCGCTATGGCTACACCTTC. Its translation: CASSIDLGTGRYGYTF.

The chain recombines TRBV2 with TRBJ1-1, with D hard to call. CDR1 SNHLY and CDR2 FYNNEI come from the germline V gene. This CDR3 contains 12 residues. V was trimmed by 2 bases and J by 5 bases, leaving 6 bases between them. DNA for the CDR3: TGTGCCAGCAGTGAACTCGCAACTGAAGCTTTCTTT. It is translated as CASSELATEAFF.

This clone showed up just once. This rearrangement joins TRBV11-1 to TRBJ1-1; maybe TRBD1 (6 bases). CDR3 size: 14 residues. Germline CDR1 reads SGHAT; CDR2 reads FQDESV (reference sequence). The ends were cut back, 7 bases at V and 1 base at J, with 13 bases in the middle. The CDR3 bases are TGTGCCAGCAACCTGGACAGATGGAACACTGAAGCTTTCTTT. Its translation: CASNLDRWNTEAFF.

This chain links TRBV18 with TRBJ1-1; no definite D call. Trimming removed 3 bases from V and 5 bases from J, with 13 bases in between. CDR1 and CDR2 from the germline V gene are KGHSH and LQKENI. The CDR3 has 14 residues. The CDR3 loop is CASSPQVGRTEAFF. The CDR3 nucleotides read TGTGCCAGCTCACCTCAAGTAGGAAGAACTGAAGCTTTCTTT.

The rearrangement joins TRBV19 to TRBJ2-7; the match to TRBD1 covers 7 bases. Germline V gene sequence: CDR1 LNHDA, CDR2 SQIVND (reference sequence). The CDR3 covers 15 residues. J was trimmed by 2 bases and V by 1 base; bases with no gene match: 5. CDR3 nucleotide sequence: TGTGCCAGTAGTATAGGAGGGGACAGAACCTACGAGCAGTACTTC. This translates into CASSIGGDRTYEQYF.

The rearrangement uses TRBV7-3 and TRBJ2-1, with 13 bases identical to TRBD2. Looked up from germline, CDR1 is SGHTA and CDR2 is FQGTGA. V lost 4 bases, J lost 8 bases, and 5 bases stayed unmatched. The CDR3 length is 15 residues. Here the CDR3 DNA reads TGTGCCAGCAGCTCTGGACTAGCGGGGGACTATGAGCAGTTCTTC. This encodes CASSSGLAGDYEQFF.

This clone was seen only once. The CDR3 loop reads CASSLPPSGGNEQFF. CDR3 coding DNA: TGTGCCAGCAGCTTACCCCCTAGCGGGGGTAATGAGCAGTTCTTC. This chain connects TRBV7-9 to TRBJ2-1; TRBD2 aligns across 10 bases. Losses at the gene ends were 2 bases for V and 7 bases for J; bases not matched to a gene: 5. This CDR3 is built from 15 residues. Germline lookup yields CDR1 SEHNR and CDR2 FQNEAQ (reference sequence).

The gene calls are TRBV25-1 and TRBJ1-2; 8 bases line up with TRBD1. CDR1 is MGHDK, CDR2 SYGVNS, per germline. The CDR3 extends over 13 amino acids. The junction had 3 bases not matched to a gene; V was cut back by 1 base and J by 8 bases. The DNA for the CDR3 is TGTGCCAGCAGTGAATTCACAGGGGGAGGCTACACCTTC. It codes for CASSEFTGGGYTF.

This sequence joins TRBV5-1 and TRBJ1-2, with a tentative D call TRBD1 (5 bases). Trimming cost V 4 bases and J 3 bases, with 13 bases left between them. In germline, CDR1 is SGHRS, CDR2 YFSETQ. The CDR3 spans 14 residues. The CDR3 bases are TGCGCCAGCAGCGATTACGGGGGACACTATGGCTACACCTTC. Encoded protein: CASSDYGGHYGYTF.

This clone has just one count. J is TRBJ2-1 and V is TRBV13; 8 bases are a match to TRBD2. V lost 2 bases, J lost 0 bases, and 12 bases stayed unmatched. There are 19 residues in the CDR3. Per germline, CDR1 PRHDT and CDR2 FYEKMQ (reference sequence). CDR3: CASSLLALADTSSYNEQFF. The CDR3 coding sequence is TGTGCCAGCAGCTTACTCGCACTAGCGGATACGAGCTCCTACAATGAGCAGTTCTTC.

V usage is TRBV9 and J usage is TRBJ2-5, with 9 positions matching TRBD1. After removal of 4 bases from V and 5 bases from J, the junction contained 6 bases not matched to a gene. Germline V lookup: CDR1 SGDLS, CDR2 YYNGEE. The CDR3 consists of 14 residues. The CDR3 protein is CASSRQGGSETQYF. The CDR3 DNA is TGTGCCAGCAGCAGACAGGGGGGTAGCGAGACCCAGTACTTC. Combining the CDR3 with reference TRBV9 and TRBJ2-5 gives the whole variable domain DSGVTQTPKHLITATGQRVTLRCSPRSGDLSVYWYQQSLDQGLQFLIQYYNGEERAKGNILERFSAQQFPDLHSELNLSSLELGDSALYFCASSRQGGSETQYFGPGTRLLVL.

J is TRBJ1-2 and V is TRBV7-9; no reliable D call. This CDR3 comprises 14 residues. Per germline, CDR1 SEHNR and CDR2 FQNEAQ (reference sequence). V was cut by 5 bases and J by 6 bases, with 16 bases left in between. CDR3 in amino acids: CASSPWSPDNGYTF. As DNA, the CDR3 is TGTGCCAGCAGCCCCTGGTCGCCAGATAATGGCTACACCTTC.

The chain has TRBV2 and TRBJ1-2, with 8 bases identical to TRBD1. This CDR3 region has 13 residues. Germline trimming cut 7 bases from V and 7 bases from J; bases unmatched to any gene: 8. The germline gives CDR1 SNHLY, CDR2 FYNNEI. The CDR3 coding sequence is TGTGCCAGCACCATGGACAGGGACTCTGGCTACACCTTC. Translated: CASTMDRDSGYTF. Using reference TRBV2 and TRBJ1-2 for the parts outside the CDR3, the full variable domain is EPEVTQTPSHQVTQMGQEVILRCVPISNHLYFYWYRQILGQKVEFLVSFYNNEISEKSEIFDDQFSVERPDGSNFTLKIRSTKLEDSAMYFCASTMDRDSGYTFGSGTRLTVV.

This chain connects TRBV6-6 to TRBJ1-3; TRBD1 is a possible D gene (6 bases). The CDR3 loop spans 14 amino acids. Germline V gene sequence: CDR1 MNHNY, CDR2 SVGAGI (reference sequence). Trimming cost V 6 bases and J 4 bases, with 13 bases left between them. DNA of the CDR3: TGTGCCAGCAGCCCTAGGGGGGCCGGAAACACCATATATTTT. It specifies CASSPRGAGNTIYF.

This clone was seen once. Here the CDR3 DNA reads TGTGCCAGCAGTCCCCATGGGGGAGGGGGCTACACCTTC. It is translated as CASSPHGGGGYTF. This rearrangement joins TRBV7-3 to TRBJ1-2, with D possibly being TRBD1 (5 bases). The CDR3 extends over 13 amino acids. Germline values: CDR1 SGHTA, CDR2 FQGTGA. V lost 6 bases to trimming and J lost 8 bases, with 16 bases between them.

V usage is TRBV7-9 and J usage is TRBJ1-3; no clear D. Trimming removed 5 bases at V and 4 bases at J, with 12 bases between. The CDR3 totals 14 residues. The germline CDR1 and CDR2 sequences are SEHNR and FQNEAQ (reference sequence). CDR3 bases: TGTGCCAGCAGCCCTATTTTGGCCGGAAACACCATATATTTT. It yields the protein CASSPILAGNTIYF.

The CDR3 reads CASSLRTGGGPRSYEQYF. The DNA of the CDR3 is TGCGCCAGCAGCTTGAGGACAGGCGGGGGGCCCCGCTCCTACGAGCAGTACTTC. The V call is TRBV5-1, the J call TRBJ2-7; tentative D call: TRBD2 (8 bases). Germline-derived CDR1 and CDR2 are SGHRS and YFSETQ. Trimming took off 1 base at V and 0 bases at J, with 20 bases between the two ends. The CDR3 spans 18 residues.

As DNA, the CDR3 is TGTGCCAGCAGCCCCCTCGATCGGGATTCAAGACCCTATGGCTACACCTTC. The encoded protein is CASSPLDRDSRPYGYTF. The chain couples TRBV7-2 to TRBJ1-2, with D hard to call. In germline, CDR1 is SGHTA, CDR2 FQGNSA. This CDR3 spans 17 amino acids. V lost 5 bases and J lost 4, with 23 bases in between. The variable domain in full, completed from reference TRBV7-2 and TRBJ1-2, reads GAGVSQSPSNKVTEKGKDVELRCDPISGHTALYWYRQSLGQGLEFLIYFQGNSAPDKSGLPSDRFSAERTGGSVSTLTIQRTQQEDSAVYLCASSPLDRDSRPYGYTFGSGTRLTVV.

The J gene is TRBJ2-5, the V gene TRBV5-4, with 7 bases lining up with TRBD1. The germline gives CDR1 SGHNT, CDR2 YYREEE (reference sequence). V dropped 4 bases and J dropped 2; count of bases not matched to a gene: 2. The CDR3 is 13 amino acids. The CDR3 coding sequence is TGTGCCAGCAGCCTGGACAGGCAAGAGACCCAGTACTTC. The encoded protein is CASSLDRQETQYF.

The chain combines TRBV10-3 with TRBJ1-2, with TRBD1 identical over 10 bases. V was clipped by 0 bases and J by 7 bases; unmatched bases: 14. The CDR3 has 18 residues. Germline CDR1 is ENHRY and CDR2 is SYGVKD. The CDR3 protein is CAISESGTGVSGRGGYTF. The CDR3 nucleotides are TGTGCCATCAGTGAGTCGGGGACAGGGGTTTCCGGGCGAGGTGGCTACACCTTC.

The chain links TRBV5-1 to TRBJ2-2, with D maybe TRBD1 (6 bases). Deletions cut 2 bases from V and 3 bases from J, with 14 bases between. This CDR3 comprises 16 residues. The germline gives CDR1 SGHRS, CDR2 YFSETQ. For the CDR3, the DNA is TGCGCCAGCAGCTTCCGGAACAGGGACGACACCGGGGAGCTGTTTTTT. Residues: CASSFRNRDDTGELFF.

This sequence joins TRBV6-5 and TRBJ2-3; D is unresolved. Looked up from germline, CDR1 is MNHEY and CDR2 is SVGAGI. CDR3 length equals 14 residues. Trimming removed 2 bases at V and 0 bases at J, with 6 bases between. CDR3 DNA sequence: TGTGCCAGCAGTTACCGTGGGAGCACAGATACGCAGTATTTT. Translating gives CASSYRGSTDTQYF.

In this sample, this clone turned up a few times. The chain recombines TRBV6-6 with TRBJ1-6; the D gene is possibly TRBD1 (5 bases). Germline CDR1 and CDR2: MNHNY and SVGAGI (reference sequence). Trimming removed 2 bases from V and 5 bases from J, with 13 bases in between. The CDR3 is made up of 16 amino acids. The CDR3 DNA reads as TGTGCCAGCAGTTACAAAGTTGCCAGGGATAATTCACCCCTCCACTTT. Translation gives CASSYKVARDNSPLHF.

The chain uses TRBV7-2 and TRBJ2-5, with D perhaps being TRBD1 or TRBD2 (5 bases each). The CDR3 is made up of 15 amino acids. From germline, CDR1 is SGHTA and CDR2 FQGNSA. V lost 5 bases and J 7 bases, leaving 20 bases between the germline ends. CDR3 bases: TGTGCCAGCAGCCCCCCCGGGACCGGCCCAGGGACCCAGTACTTC. Translation gives CASSPPGTGPGTQYF.

The V call is TRBV5-4, the J call TRBJ2-3, with 11 bases that match TRBD2. The CDR3 contains 18 residues. Germline V gene data show CDR1 as SGHNT and CDR2 as YYREEE (reference sequence). J was trimmed by 3 bases and V by 0 bases; bases with no gene match: 9. CDR3 coding DNA: TGTGCCAGCAGCTTGGCCGCTAGCGGGGGGTTCGCAACAGATACGCAGTATTTT. It encodes CASSLAASGGFATDTQYF.

The V call is TRBV2, the J call TRBJ1-1; no definite D call. CDR1 and CDR2 from the germline V gene are SNHLY and FYNNEI. V was shortened by 5 bases and J by 6 bases, with 7 bases between the two germline ends. This CDR3 contains 11 residues. The CDR3 spells CASSQTPEAFF. As DNA, the CDR3 is TGTGCCAGCAGTCAGACACCTGAAGCTTTCTTT.

The CDR3 region is CASSLEGSYGYTF. As DNA, the CDR3 is TGCGCCAGCAGCTTGGAGGGTTCCTATGGCTACACCTTC. The chain is built from TRBV5-1 and TRBJ1-2; D gene unclear. The germline V gene has CDR1 SGHRS and CDR2 YFSETQ. With 0 bases removed from V and 4 bases from J, the gap between germline ends came to 7 bases. There are 13 residues in the CDR3.

V gene TRBV7-2 combines with J gene TRBJ1-6; D is perhaps TRBD1 (6 bases). Trimming took 1 base from V and 7 from J, leaving 8 bases between them. This CDR3 comprises 14 residues. Germline-derived CDR1 and CDR2 are SGHTA and FQGNSA. The CDR3 DNA sequence: TGTGCCAGCAGCTTAGACAGGGTCAATTCACCCCTCCACTTT. This codes for CASSLDRVNSPLHF.